This T cell receptor (beta chain) was sequenced during a study of T cell changes during pregnancy in multiple sclerosis. TCRdb keeps only in-frame clones here, not all; method: immunoSEQ multiplex PCR. Of around 44,000 clones detected, approximately 94% appear once; the ten largest clones hold approximately 8.7%. CDR1 is MDHEN, CDR2 SYDVKM, per germline. The length of the CDR3 is 11 residues. V was clipped by 7 bases and J by 4 bases, with 8 bases between them. This receptor was obtained from a female donor with multiple sclerosis, enrolled in a pregnancy study. The chain uses TRBV28 and TRBJ2-7; weak D call: TRBD1 (6 bases). Sequencing was performed on CD8+ T cells from peripheral blood mononuclear cells, taken in the third trimester of pregnancy. CDR3 sequence reads: CASIGGYEQYF. CDR3 coding DNA: TGTGCCAGCATAGGGGGATACGAGCAGTACTTC.